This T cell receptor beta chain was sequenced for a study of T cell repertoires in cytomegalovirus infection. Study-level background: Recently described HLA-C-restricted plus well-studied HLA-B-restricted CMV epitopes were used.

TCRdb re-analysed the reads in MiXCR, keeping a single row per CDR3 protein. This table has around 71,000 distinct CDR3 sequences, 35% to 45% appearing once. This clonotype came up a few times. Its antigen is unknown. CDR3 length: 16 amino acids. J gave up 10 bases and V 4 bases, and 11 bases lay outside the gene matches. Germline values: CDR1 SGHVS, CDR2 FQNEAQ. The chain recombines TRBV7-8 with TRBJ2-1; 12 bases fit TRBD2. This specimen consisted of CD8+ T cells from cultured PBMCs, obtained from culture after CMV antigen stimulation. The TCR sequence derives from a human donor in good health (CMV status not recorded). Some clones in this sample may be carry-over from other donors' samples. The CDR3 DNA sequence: TGTGCCAGCAGCTCACGAAGGACTAGCGGGGCTCCGGAGCAGTTCTTC. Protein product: CASSSRRTSGAPEQFF.